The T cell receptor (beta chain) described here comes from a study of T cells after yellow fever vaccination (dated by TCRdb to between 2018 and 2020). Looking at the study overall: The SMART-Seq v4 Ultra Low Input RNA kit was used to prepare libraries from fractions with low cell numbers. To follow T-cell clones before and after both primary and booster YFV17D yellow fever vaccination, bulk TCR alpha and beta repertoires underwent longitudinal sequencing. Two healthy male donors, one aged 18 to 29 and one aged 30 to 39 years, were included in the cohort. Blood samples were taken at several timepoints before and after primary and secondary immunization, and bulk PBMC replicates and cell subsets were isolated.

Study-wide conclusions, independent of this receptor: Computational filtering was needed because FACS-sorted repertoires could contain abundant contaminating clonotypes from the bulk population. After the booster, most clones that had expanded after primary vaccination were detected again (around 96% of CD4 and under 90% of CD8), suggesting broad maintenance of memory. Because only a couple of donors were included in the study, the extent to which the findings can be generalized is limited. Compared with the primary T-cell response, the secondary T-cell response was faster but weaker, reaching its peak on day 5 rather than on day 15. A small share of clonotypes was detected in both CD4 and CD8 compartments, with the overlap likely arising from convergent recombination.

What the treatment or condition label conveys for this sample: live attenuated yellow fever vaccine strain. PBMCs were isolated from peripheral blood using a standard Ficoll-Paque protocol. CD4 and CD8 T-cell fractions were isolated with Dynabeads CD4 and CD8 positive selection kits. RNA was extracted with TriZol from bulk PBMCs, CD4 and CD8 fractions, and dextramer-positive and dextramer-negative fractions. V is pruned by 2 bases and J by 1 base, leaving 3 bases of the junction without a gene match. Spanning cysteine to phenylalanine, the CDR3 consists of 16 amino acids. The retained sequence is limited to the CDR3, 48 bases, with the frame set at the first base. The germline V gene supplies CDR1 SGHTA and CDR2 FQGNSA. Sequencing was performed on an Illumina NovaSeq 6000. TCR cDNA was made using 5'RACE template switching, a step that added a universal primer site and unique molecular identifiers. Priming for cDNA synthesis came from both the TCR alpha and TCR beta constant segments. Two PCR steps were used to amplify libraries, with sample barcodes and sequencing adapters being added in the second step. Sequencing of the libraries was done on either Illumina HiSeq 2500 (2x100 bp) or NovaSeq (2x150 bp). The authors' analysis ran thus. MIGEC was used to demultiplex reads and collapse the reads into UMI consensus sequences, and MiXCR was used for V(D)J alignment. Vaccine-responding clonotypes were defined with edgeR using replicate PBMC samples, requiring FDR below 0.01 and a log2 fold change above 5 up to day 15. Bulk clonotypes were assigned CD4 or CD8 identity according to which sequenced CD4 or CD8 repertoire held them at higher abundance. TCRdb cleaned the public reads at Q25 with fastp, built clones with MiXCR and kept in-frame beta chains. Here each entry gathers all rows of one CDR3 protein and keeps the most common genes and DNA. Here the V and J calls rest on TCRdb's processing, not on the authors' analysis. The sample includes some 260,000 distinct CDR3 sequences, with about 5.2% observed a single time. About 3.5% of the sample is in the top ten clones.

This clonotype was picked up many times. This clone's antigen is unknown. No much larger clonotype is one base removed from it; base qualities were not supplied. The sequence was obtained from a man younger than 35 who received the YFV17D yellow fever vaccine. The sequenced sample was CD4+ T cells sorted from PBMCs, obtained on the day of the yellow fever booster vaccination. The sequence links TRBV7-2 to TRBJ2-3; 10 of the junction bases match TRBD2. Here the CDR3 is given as CASSLLAGVRTDTQYF. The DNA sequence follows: TGTGCCAGCAGCTTACTAGCGGGGGTCCGCACAGATACGCAGTATTTT.